Shown below are 24 T cell receptor beta chains from a single sample sequenced in a study of blood T cell repertoires in COVID-19. The data were produced by immunoSEQ multiplex PCR, yet TCRdb's version contains in-frame clones alone and is incomplete. The sample carries around 260,000 clones, more than 85% recorded once. Material: peripheral blood. The receptors were sampled from a person between 18 and 30 years old with COVID-19, enrolled during active disease.

The J gene is TRBJ1-5, the V gene TRBV19; the D gene is possibly TRBD1 (6 bases). Germline V gene data show CDR1 as LNHDA and CDR2 as SQIVND (reference sequence). The CDR3 runs to 14 residues. Between the trimmed V and J ends, which lost 6 bases and 4 bases, there was a span of 13 bases. The CDR3 coding sequence is TGTGCCAGTAGGGAGACAGGCACAAATCAGCCCCAGCATTTT. It is translated as CASRETGTNQPQHF.

The CDR3 loop reads CASSGQGAEQYF. DNA for the CDR3: TGTGCCAGTTCCGGACAGGGGGCCGAGCAGTACTTC. The chain recombines TRBV19 with TRBJ2-7; the match to TRBD1 covers 11 bases. Looked up from germline, CDR1 is LNHDA and CDR2 is SQIVND (reference sequence). J lost 6 bases, V lost 8 bases, and 3 bases had no gene match. The CDR3 length is 12 residues.

This clone turned up a few times. This chain uses TRBV5-1 with TRBJ2-3, with D perhaps matching TRBD2 (5 bases). The V gene lost 0 bases and the J gene lost 6 bases, with 17 bases spanning the gap. Germline CDR1 reads SGHRS; CDR2 reads YFSETQ. The CDR3 extends over 16 amino acids. CDR3 sequence: CASSLVKGGAGDTQYF. CDR3 coding DNA: TGCGCCAGCAGCTTGGTAAAGGGCGGTGCGGGCGATACGCAGTATTTT. The entire variable domain, with the rest obtained from reference TRBV5-1 and TRBJ2-3, is as follows: KAGVTQTPRYLIKTRGQQVTLSCSPISGHRSVSWYQQTPGQGLQFLFEYFSETQRNKGNFPGRFSGRQFSNSRSEMNVSTLELGDSALYLCASSLVKGGAGDTQYFGPGTRLTVL.

The chain recombines TRBV3-1 (or the pseudogene TRBV3-2) with TRBJ2-1; 7 bases are a match to TRBD2. Germline values: CDR1 LGHDT, CDR2 YNNKEL (reference sequence). There are 15 residues in the CDR3. The junction had 5 bases not matched to a gene; V was cut back by 0 bases and J by 6 bases. For the CDR3, the DNA is TGTGCCAGCAGCCAAGATCGAGTAGCGGGCAATGAGCAGTTCTTC. Encoded protein: CASSQDRVAGNEQFF.

The chain employs TRBV9 and TRBJ2-2, with a weak D call TRBD1 (5 bases). CDR3 length: 15 amino acids. Trimming took off 0 bases at V and 5 bases at J, with 11 bases between the two ends. The V gene's germline CDR1 is SGDLS and CDR2 YYNGEE. CDR3: CASSVEGRHTGELFF. The CDR3 DNA follows: TGTGCCAGCAGCGTAGAGGGGCGACATACCGGGGAGCTGTTTTTT.

Of note for this clone: Other DNA sequences in this sample translate to the same CDR3. The CDR3 DNA is TGTGCCAGCAGTGGTCTAGCGGGAGGAGAGACCCAGTACTTC. It translates to CASSGLAGGETQYF. The rearrangement links TRBV2 to TRBJ2-5; 11 positions match TRBD2. The CDR3 is 14 amino acids. Germline V CDR1 and CDR2: SNHLY, FYNNEI. V lost 4 bases and J lost 4; bases outside the gene matches: 2. The whole variable domain, remainder taken from reference TRBV2 and TRBJ2-5, is EPEVTQTPSHQVTQMGQEVILRCVPISNHLYFYWYRQILGQKVEFLVSFYNNEISEKSEIFDDQFSVERPDGSNFTLKIRSTKLEDSAMYFCASSGLAGGETQYFGPGTRLLVL.

This chain links TRBV12-3 or TRBV12-4 with TRBJ1-1; possibly TRBD1 for D (5 bases). The CDR3 runs to 13 residues. V gave up 1 base and J gave up 10 bases, with 13 bases separating them. This chain's CDR3 is CASSLGVGGAAFF. As DNA, the CDR3 is TGTGCCAGCAGTTTAGGGGTGGGGGGAGCAGCTTTCTTT.

V usage is TRBV14 and J usage is TRBJ2-2; 13 bases align to TRBD2. From germline, CDR1 is SGHDN and CDR2 FVKESK. This CDR3 contains 15 residues. Trimming at V came to 4 bases and at J to 5 bases, leaving 1 base not matched to a gene. In nucleotides, the CDR3 is TGTGCCAGCAGCCTGGGACTAGCGGGAACCGGGGAGCTGTTTTTT. This sequence encodes CASSLGLAGTGELFF.

This chain connects TRBV5-4 to TRBJ2-7; the D gene is possibly TRBD1 (5 bases). This CDR3 contains 15 residues. The germline V and J ends were trimmed by 1 base and 7 bases, with 18 bases remaining between them. The germline V gene has CDR1 SGHNT and CDR2 YYREEE (reference sequence). CDR3 in amino acids: CASSLYQGPKREQYF. As DNA, the CDR3 is TGTGCCAGCAGCTTGTACCAGGGCCCAAAAAGGGAGCAGTACTTC. Full variable domain (remainder filled in from reference TRBV5-4 and TRBJ2-7): ETGVTQSPTHLIKTRGQQVTLRCSSQSGHNTVSWYQQALGQGPQFIFQYYREEENGRGNFPPRFSGLQFPNYSSELNVNALELDDSALYLCASSLYQGPKREQYFGPGTRLTVT.

This chain connects TRBV19 to TRBJ2-7; 7 nucleotides match TRBD2. Germline V CDR1 and CDR2: LNHDA, SQIVND (reference sequence). The V gene end was trimmed by 3 bases and the J gene end by 5 bases; junction bases not matched to a gene: 10. The CDR3 runs 15 residues. CDR3 in DNA: TGTGCCAGTAGTATGATCCCGACTAGCATTAACGAGCAGTACTTC. Amino acid sequence: CASSMIPTSINEQYF.

This chain joins TRBV7-9 and TRBJ2-2; TRBD2 agrees at 7 bases. Germline loops: CDR1 SEHNR, CDR2 FQNEAQ (reference sequence). Trimming removed 4 bases from V and 6 bases from J; junction bases left unmatched: 14. The CDR3 spans 17 residues. In DNA, the CDR3 is TGTGCCAGCAGCTCTATTACTAGCGTTAAGTTGGCCGGGGAGCTGTTTTTT. Translation: CASSSITSVKLAGELFF.

The rearrangement links TRBV5-1 to TRBJ2-5, with 7 bases that match TRBD1. The V and J ends lost 7 bases and 4 bases, in that order; junction bases with no gene match: 4. The CDR3 length is 12 residues. CDR1 and CDR2 from the germline V gene are SGHRS and YFSETQ. CDR3 nucleotides: TGCGCCAGCTTCCGGGACAGAGAGACCCAGTACTTC. This sequence encodes CASFRDRETQYF.

The CDR3 DNA is TGTGCCAGCAGATTCAGCCGGGACAGGGGAAATCAGCCCCAGCATTTT. This encodes CASRFSRDRGNQPQHF. This rearrangement joins TRBV5-8 to TRBJ1-5; 10 bases line up with TRBD1. V shed 5 bases, J shed 4 bases, and the junction held 9 bases outside the gene matches. The CDR3 has 16 amino acids. Germline V gene lookup returns CDR1 SGHTS and CDR2 YDEGEE.

J is TRBJ2-3 and V is TRBV6-5; D may be TRBD2 (7 bases). The CDR3 covers 15 residues. CDR1 is MNHEY, CDR2 SVGAGI, per germline. V shed 0 bases and J shed 6 bases, with 13 bases lying between them. As DNA, the CDR3 is TGTGCCAGCAGTTACTCGGGGGGGCTCTTCGATACGCAGTATTTT. Protein sequence: CASSYSGGLFDTQYF.

This chain links TRBV11-2 with TRBJ1-3, with TRBD1 matching over 9 bases. The germline V gene encodes CDR1 SGHAT and CDR2 FQNNGV. This CDR3 is 13 amino acids long. J lost 7 bases, V lost 6 bases, and 4 bases had no gene match. This CDR3 is CASSSDRGNTIYF. CDR3 nucleotides: TGTGCCAGCAGTTCCGACAGGGGGAACACCATATATTTT. The variable domain in full, with the rest retrieved from reference TRBV11-2 and TRBJ1-3, is EAGVAQSPRYKIIEKRQSVAFWCNPISGHATLYWYQQILGQGPKLLIQFQNNGVVDDSQLPKDRFSAERLKGVDSTLKIQPAKLEDSAVYLCASSSDRGNTIYFGEGSWLTVV.

The chain uses TRBV2 and TRBJ1-2, with 11 positions matching TRBD1. Germline values: CDR1 SNHLY, CDR2 FYNNEI. The CDR3 length is 16 residues. After removal of 8 bases from V and 0 bases from J, the junction contained 8 bases not matched to a gene. The CDR3 protein is CASGSGTGGSNYGYTF. The CDR3 region has the DNA TGTGCCAGCGGCTCCGGGACAGGGGGATCTAACTATGGCTACACCTTC.

J is TRBJ2-5 and V is TRBV6-1, with 11 bases that match TRBD2. The CDR3 runs 16 residues. Losses at the gene ends were 4 bases for V and 4 bases for J; bases not matched to a gene: 8. The germline gives CDR1 MNHNS, CDR2 SASEGT. The DNA of the CDR3 is TGTGCCAGCAGTGTATTGCGGCTAGCGGGAGGAGAGACCCAGTACTTC. Translating gives CASSVLRLAGGETQYF.

V usage is TRBV13 and J usage is TRBJ2-2; 8 nucleotides match TRBD2. The junction had 6 bases not matched to a gene; V was cut back by 2 bases and J by 4 bases. This CDR3 region has 16 residues. Germline CDR1 reads PRHDT; CDR2 reads FYEKMQ (reference sequence). Written as DNA, the CDR3 is TGTGCCAGCAGCTTAAGACTAGCGAGCAGCACCGGGGAGCTGTTTTTT. The encoded protein is CASSLRLASSTGELFF.

The V and J genes are TRBV9 and TRBJ2-5; 9 bases match TRBD1. Germline V CDR1 and CDR2: SGDLS, YYNGEE. The CDR3 length is 16 residues. The junction had 7 bases not matched to a gene; V was cut back by 0 bases and J by 4 bases. The CDR3 DNA is TGTGCCAGCAGCGTAGCAGGGGGACAGGGAGGAGAGACCCAGTACTTC. Translation: CASSVAGGQGGETQYF.

CDR3 DNA sequence: TGCGCCAGCAGTGAGATCTCTAGCGGGAGAAAGGGCAATGAGCAGTTCTTC. The encoded protein is CASSEISSGRKGNEQFF. The gene calls are TRBV10-1 and TRBJ2-1; 10 positions agree with TRBD2. This CDR3 spans 17 amino acids. The germline gives CDR1 WNHNN, CDR2 SYGVQD (reference sequence). The V segment lost 2 bases and the J segment 6 bases; nucleotides outside the gene matches: 10.

The genes are TRBV5-5 and TRBJ2-2; 7 bases agree with TRBD1. Trimming removed 4 bases from V and 3 bases from J; junction bases left unmatched: 9. Germline V gene sequence: CDR1 SGHKS, CDR2 YYEKEE (reference sequence). The CDR3 loop spans 16 amino acids. In DNA, the CDR3 is TGTGCCAGCAGCCCCTGGACAGGATTGGACACCGGGGAGCTGTTTTTT. Residues: CASSPWTGLDTGELFF.

V gene TRBV30 combines with J gene TRBJ2-1; unclear D gene. With 3 bases removed from V and 0 bases from J, the gap between germline ends came to 12 bases. The CDR3 spans 15 residues. Germline V gene sequence: CDR1 GTSNPN, CDR2 SVGIG (reference sequence). Here the CDR3 DNA reads TGTGCCTGGAGCCTGACATCGAGCTCCTACAATGAGCAGTTCTTC. Translated: CAWSLTSSSYNEQFF.

This clone was observed a few times. The chain joins TRBV2 to TRBJ2-7, with 12 bases aligning to TRBD2. CDR3 size: 15 residues. V lost 6 bases to trimming and J lost 6 bases; unmatched junction nucleotides: 9. CDR1 is SNHLY and CDR2 is FYNNEI in the germline V gene. CDR3 residues: CASSVSPSGRGEQYF. The CDR3 DNA reads TGTGCCAGCAGCGTTAGCCCTAGCGGGAGGGGCGAGCAGTACTTC.

The chain combines TRBV24-1 with TRBJ1-2, with a weak D call TRBD1 (6 bases). V lost 2 bases to trimming and J lost 3 bases, with 9 bases between them. Germline V gene sequence: CDR1 KGHDR, CDR2 SFDVKD. This CDR3 is built from 14 residues. CDR3 sequence reads: CATSDSYRDYGYTF. For the CDR3, the DNA is TGTGCCACCAGTGATTCCTACAGGGACTATGGCTACACCTTC.